This T cell receptor (beta chain) was identified during a study of T cells in Graves' hyperthyroidism and ophthalmopathy. Study results and caveats: Also found in blood were most expanded thyroid clonotypes above 0.001. Stable hyperthyroidism was separated from ophthalmopathy by a model based on 13 V-J features.

This clonotype was found many times. Its target is unknown. RNA transcripts provided the source from which TCR beta CDR3 regions were amplified. Primed by the HTBI set, a first-round RT-PCR was run on the TCR CDR3. TCRdb re-called the multiplex PCR reads through MiXCR, storing one row per CDR3 protein. The sample includes 30,000 to 40,000 distinct CDR3 sequences, around 50% of them seen just once. Germline CDR1 and CDR2: SGHNT and YYREEE (reference sequence). V shed 5 bases, J shed 4 bases, and the junction held 7 bases outside the gene matches. This CDR3 is built from 15 residues. Hyperthyroidism patients were newly diagnosed, had disease duration under 2 months, and were aged 18 to 65 years. The study left out patients who had uncontrolled infection, other autoimmune disease, pregnancy or lactation.

The chain carries TRBV5-4 and TRBJ2-3, with 10 positions matching TRBD2. The TCR originated in a woman aged 45 to 65 with Graves' hyperthyroidism that later progressed to Graves' ophthalmopathy. The sequencing sample was made of blood. CDR3 in DNA: TGTGCCAGCAGTAGGCCAGCGGGAGGGCCAGATACGCAGTATTTT. It specifies CASSRPAGGPDTQYF.